This TCR beta chain was retrieved from a study of identifying expanded T cells in peripheral blood. The germline gives CDR1 MNHNS, CDR2 SASEGT. The V gene lost 6 bases and the J gene lost 0 bases, with 12 bases spanning the gap. The CDR3 is 14 amino acids. Sequenced by immunoSEQ multiplex PCR; TCRdb stores in-frame clones only, minus some. This sample carries approximately 110,000 clones, 88% of them seen once, and the ten largest clones take roughly 7.6%. The source material was blood. The chain links TRBV6-1 to TRBJ2-7; tentatively, D is TRBD1 (6 bases). This TCR was recovered from a person aged 18 to 70 in good health. This chain's CDR3 is CASSPGHPSYEQYF. For the CDR3, the DNA is TGTGCCAGCAGCCCGGGACACCCCTCCTACGAGCAGTACTTC.